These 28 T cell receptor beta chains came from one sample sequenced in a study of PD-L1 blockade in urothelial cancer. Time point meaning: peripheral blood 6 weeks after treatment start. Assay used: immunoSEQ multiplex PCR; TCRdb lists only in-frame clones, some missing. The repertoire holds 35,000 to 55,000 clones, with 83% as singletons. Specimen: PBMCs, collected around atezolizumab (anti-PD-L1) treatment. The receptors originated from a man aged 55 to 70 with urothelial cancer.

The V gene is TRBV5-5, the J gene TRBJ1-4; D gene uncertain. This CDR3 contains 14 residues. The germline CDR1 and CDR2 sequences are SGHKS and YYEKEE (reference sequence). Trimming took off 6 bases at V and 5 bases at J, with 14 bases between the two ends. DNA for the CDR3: TGTGCCAGCACTTCCCCCAAGGAGAATGAAAAACTGTTTTTT. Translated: CASTSPKENEKLFF.

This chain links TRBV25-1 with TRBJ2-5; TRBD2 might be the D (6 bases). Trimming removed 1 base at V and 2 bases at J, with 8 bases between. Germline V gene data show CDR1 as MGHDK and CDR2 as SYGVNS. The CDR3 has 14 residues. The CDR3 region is CASSELGRQETQYF. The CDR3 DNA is TGTGCCAGCAGTGAATTAGGGAGGCAAGAGACCCAGTACTTC.

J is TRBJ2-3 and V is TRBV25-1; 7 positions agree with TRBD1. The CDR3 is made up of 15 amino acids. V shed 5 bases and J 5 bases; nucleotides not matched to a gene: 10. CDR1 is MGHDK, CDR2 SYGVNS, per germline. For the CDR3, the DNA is TGTGCCAGCAGTCGGCTGGGGGCAGGGGGAGATACGCAGTATTTT. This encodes CASSRLGAGGDTQYF. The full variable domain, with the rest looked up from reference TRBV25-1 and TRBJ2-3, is EADIYQTPRYLVIGTGKKITLECSQTMGHDKMYWYQQDPGMELHLIHYSYGVNSTEKGDLSSESTVSRIRTEHFPLTLESARPSHTSQYLCASSRLGAGGDTQYFGPGTRLTVL.

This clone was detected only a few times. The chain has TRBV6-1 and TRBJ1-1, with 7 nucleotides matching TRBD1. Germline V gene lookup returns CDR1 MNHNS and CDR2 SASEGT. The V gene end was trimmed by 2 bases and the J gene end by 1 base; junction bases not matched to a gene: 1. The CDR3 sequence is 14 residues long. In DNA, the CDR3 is TGTGCCAGCAGTGAAACAGGGGCGAACACTGAAGCTTTCTTT. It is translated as CASSETGANTEAFF.

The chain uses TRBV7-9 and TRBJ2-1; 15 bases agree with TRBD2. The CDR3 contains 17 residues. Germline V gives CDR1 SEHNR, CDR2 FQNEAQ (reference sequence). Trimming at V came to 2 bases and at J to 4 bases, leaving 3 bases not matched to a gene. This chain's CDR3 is CASSLPGLAGGYNEQFF. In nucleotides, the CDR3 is TGTGCCAGCAGCTTACCAGGACTAGCGGGGGGGTACAATGAGCAGTTCTTC.

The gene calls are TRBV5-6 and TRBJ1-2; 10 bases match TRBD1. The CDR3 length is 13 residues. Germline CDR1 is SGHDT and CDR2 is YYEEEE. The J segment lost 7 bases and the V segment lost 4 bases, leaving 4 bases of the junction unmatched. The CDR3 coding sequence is TGTGCCAGCAGCGCCGGGACAGGGGTTGGCTACACCTTC. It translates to CASSAGTGVGYTF.

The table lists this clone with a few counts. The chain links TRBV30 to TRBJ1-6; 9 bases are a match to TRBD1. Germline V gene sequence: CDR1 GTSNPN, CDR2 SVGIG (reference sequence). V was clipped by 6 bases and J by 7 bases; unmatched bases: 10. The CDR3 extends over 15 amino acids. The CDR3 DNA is TGTGCCTGTATGAGCGGACAGGGGAACAATTCACCCCTCCACTTT. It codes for CACMSGQGNNSPLHF.

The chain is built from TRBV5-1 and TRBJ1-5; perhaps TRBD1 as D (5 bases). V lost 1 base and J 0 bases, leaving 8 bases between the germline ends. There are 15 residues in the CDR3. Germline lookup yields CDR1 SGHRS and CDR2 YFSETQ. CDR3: CASSLSGDSNQPQHF. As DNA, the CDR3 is TGCGCCAGCAGCTTGTCGGGGGATAGCAATCAGCCCCAGCATTTT.

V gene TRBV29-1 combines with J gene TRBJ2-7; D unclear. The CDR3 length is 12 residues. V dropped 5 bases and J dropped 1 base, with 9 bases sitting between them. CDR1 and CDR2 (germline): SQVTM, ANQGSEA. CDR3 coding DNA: TGCAGCGTTCGCACAGTATCCTACGAGCAGTACTTC. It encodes CSVRTVSYEQYF.

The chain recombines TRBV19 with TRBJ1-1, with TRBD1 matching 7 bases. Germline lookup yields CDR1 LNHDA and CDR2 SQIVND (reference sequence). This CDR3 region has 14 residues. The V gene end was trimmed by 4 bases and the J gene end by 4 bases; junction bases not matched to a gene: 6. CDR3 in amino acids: CASSTTGAGTEAFF. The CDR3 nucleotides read TGTGCCAGTAGTACAACAGGGGCGGGCACTGAAGCTTTCTTT.

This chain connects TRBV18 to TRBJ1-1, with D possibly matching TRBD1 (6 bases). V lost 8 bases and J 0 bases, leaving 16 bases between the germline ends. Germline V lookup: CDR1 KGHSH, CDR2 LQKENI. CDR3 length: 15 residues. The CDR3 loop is CASHDPGQMNTEAFF. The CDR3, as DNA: TGTGCCAGCCACGACCCGGGACAAATGAACACTGAAGCTTTCTTT. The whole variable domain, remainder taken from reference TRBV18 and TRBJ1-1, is NAGVMQNPRHLVRRRGQEARLRCSPMKGHSHVYWYRQLPEEGLKFMVYLQKENIIDESGMPKERFSAEFPKEGPSILRIQQVVRGDSAAYFCASHDPGQMNTEAFFGQGTRLTVV.

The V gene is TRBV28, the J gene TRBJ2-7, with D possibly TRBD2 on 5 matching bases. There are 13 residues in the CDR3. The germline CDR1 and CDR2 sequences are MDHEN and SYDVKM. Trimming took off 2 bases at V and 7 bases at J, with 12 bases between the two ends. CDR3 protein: CASSLAGLREQYF. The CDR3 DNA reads TGTGCCAGCAGTTTAGCAGGACTTAGGGAGCAGTACTTC.

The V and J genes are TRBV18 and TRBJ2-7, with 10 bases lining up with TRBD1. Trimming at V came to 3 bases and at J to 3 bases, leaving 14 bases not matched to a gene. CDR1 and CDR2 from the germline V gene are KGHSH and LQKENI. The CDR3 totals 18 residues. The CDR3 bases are TGTGCCAGCTCACCCGTCGGGACAGGGGTCAACACCGTCTACGAGCAGTACTTC. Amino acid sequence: CASSPVGTGVNTVYEQYF.

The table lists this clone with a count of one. This chain's CDR3 is CASSRTPQETQYF. The CDR3, as DNA: TGTGCCAGCTCACGGACACCCCAAGAGACCCAGTACTTC. V and J are TRBV18 and TRBJ2-5; D is perhaps TRBD1 (5 bases). The CDR3 runs to 13 residues. V dropped 4 bases and J dropped 1 base, with 7 bases sitting between them. Germline CDR1 KGHSH, CDR2 LQKENI.

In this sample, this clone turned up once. CDR3 coding DNA: TGCGCCAGCAGCCATGGGACAGGGAACAATGAAAAACTGTTTTTT. Translation gives CASSHGTGNNEKLFF. The chain is built from TRBV4-1 and TRBJ1-4; 9 positions agree with TRBD1. With V trimmed by 3 bases and J by 5 bases, 4 bases remained unmatched. The CDR3 has 15 amino acids. Germline lookup yields CDR1 MGHRA and CDR2 YSYEKL.

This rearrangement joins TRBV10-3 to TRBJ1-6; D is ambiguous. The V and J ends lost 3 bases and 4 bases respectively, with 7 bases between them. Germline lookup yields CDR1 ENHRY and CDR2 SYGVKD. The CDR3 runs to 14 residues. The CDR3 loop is CAISEDQYNSPLHF. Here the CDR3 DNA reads TGTGCCATCAGTGAAGATCAGTATAATTCACCCCTCCACTTT.

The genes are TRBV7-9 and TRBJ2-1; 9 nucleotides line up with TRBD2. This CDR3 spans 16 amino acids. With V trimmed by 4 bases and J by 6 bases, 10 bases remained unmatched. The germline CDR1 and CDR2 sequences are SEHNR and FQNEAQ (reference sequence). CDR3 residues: CASSSGTSFPLNEQFF. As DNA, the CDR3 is TGTGCCAGCAGCTCCGGGACTAGCTTCCCTCTCAATGAGCAGTTCTTC.

The CDR3 reads CASSLRTGGMNEQFF. CDR3 DNA sequence: TGTGCCAGCAGTCTGAGGACAGGGGGCATGAATGAGCAGTTCTTC. The V gene is TRBV7-9, the J gene TRBJ2-1, with TRBD1 identical over 11 bases. Looked up from germline, CDR1 is SEHNR and CDR2 is FQNEAQ (reference sequence). This CDR3 contains 15 residues. The junction had 8 bases not matched to a gene; V was cut back by 6 bases and J by 7 bases.

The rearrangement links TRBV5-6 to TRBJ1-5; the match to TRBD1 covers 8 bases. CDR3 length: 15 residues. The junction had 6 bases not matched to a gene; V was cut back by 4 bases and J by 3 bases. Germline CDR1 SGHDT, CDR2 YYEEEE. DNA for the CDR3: TGTGCCAGCAGCCATGGGACAGGCAACAATCAGCCCCAGCATTTT. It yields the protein CASSHGTGNNQPQHF.

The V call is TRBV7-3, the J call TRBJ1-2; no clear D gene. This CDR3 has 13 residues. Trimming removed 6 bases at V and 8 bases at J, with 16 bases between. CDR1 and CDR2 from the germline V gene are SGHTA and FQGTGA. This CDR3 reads CASRRVQYGGYTF. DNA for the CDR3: TGTGCCAGCAGGAGGGTTCAGTATGGGGGCTACACCTTC.

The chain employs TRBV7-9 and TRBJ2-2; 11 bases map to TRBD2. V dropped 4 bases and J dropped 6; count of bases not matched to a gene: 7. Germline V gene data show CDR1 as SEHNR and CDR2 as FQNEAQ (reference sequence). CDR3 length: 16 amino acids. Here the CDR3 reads CASSSIAGGPPGELFF. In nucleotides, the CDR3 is TGTGCCAGCAGCTCAATAGCGGGGGGGCCCCCCGGGGAGCTGTTTTTT.

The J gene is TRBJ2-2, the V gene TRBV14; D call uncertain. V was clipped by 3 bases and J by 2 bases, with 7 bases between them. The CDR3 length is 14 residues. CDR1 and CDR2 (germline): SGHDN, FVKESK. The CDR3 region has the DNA TGTGCCAGCAGCCACGGGTACAACACCGGGGAGCTGTTTTTT. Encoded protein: CASSHGYNTGELFF.

The CDR3: CASSSTGPTNEKLFF. In DNA form, the CDR3 reads TGTGCCAGCTCATCAACAGGGCCAACTAATGAAAAACTGTTTTTT. This sequence joins TRBV18 and TRBJ1-4, with D tentatively TRBD1 (6 bases). Germline CDR1 and CDR2: KGHSH and LQKENI. The CDR3 covers 15 residues. Between the trimmed V and J ends, which lost 5 bases and 0 bases, there was a span of 10 bases. The variable domain in full, completed from reference TRBV18 and TRBJ1-4, reads NAGVMQNPRHLVRRRGQEARLRCSPMKGHSHVYWYRQLPEEGLKFMVYLQKENIIDESGMPKERFSAEFPKEGPSILRIQQVVRGDSAAYFCASSSTGPTNEKLFFGSGTQLSVL.

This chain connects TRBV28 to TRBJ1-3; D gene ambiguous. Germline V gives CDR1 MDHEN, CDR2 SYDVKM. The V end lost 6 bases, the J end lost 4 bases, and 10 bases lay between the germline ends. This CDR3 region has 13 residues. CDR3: CASRPPGGNTIYF. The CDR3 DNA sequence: TGTGCCAGCAGACCCCCGGGGGGAAACACCATATATTTT.

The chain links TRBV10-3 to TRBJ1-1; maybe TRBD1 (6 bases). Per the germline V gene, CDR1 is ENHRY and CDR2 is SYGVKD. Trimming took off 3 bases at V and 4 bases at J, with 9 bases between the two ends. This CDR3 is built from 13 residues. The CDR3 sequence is CAISEGRGTEAFF. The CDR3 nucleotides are TGTGCCATCAGTGAAGGCAGGGGCACTGAAGCTTTCTTT.

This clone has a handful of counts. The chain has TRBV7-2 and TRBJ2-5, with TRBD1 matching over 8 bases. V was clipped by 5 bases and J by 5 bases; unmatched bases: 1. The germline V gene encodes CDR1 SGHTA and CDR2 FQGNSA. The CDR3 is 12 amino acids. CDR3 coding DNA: TGTGCCAGCAGCCGGGACAGGGAGACCCAGTACTTC. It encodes CASSRDRETQYF.

The DNA of the CDR3 is TGTGCCAGCAGTTCGGGGGCCTACGAGCAGTACTTC. Protein: CASSSGAYEQYF. The genes are TRBV6-5 and TRBJ2-7, with a tentative D call TRBD2 (6 bases). The germline CDR1 and CDR2 sequences are MNHEY and SVGAGI. The CDR3 contains 12 residues. With 4 bases removed from V and 2 bases from J, the gap between germline ends came to 6 bases.

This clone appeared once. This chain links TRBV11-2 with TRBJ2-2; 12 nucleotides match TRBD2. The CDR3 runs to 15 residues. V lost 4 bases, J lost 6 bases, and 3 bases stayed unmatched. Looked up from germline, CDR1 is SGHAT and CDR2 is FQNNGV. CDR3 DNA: TGTGCCAGCAGCTGGACTAGCGGGGAGGCCGGGGAGCTGTTTTTT. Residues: CASSWTSGEAGELFF.